Listed below are T cell receptor beta chains from one sample, sequenced in a study of blood T cell repertoires in COVID-19. Only in-frame clones appear in the TCRdb table, and some are missing; sequencing was by immunoSEQ multiplex PCR. The table has 90,000 to 120,000 clones, just over 90% seen once. The sample was peripheral blood. These receptors were obtained from a man in his 60s with acute or convalescent COVID-19. CDR3s include the opening cysteine and the closing phenylalanine or tryptophan. D genes are given only for firm matches.

d_gene	v_gene	j_gene	CDR3aa
TRBD1	TRBV28	TRBJ1-1	CASRGTGGAFF
-	TRBV30	TRBJ2-1	CAWSRIGVLVNEQFF
TRBD2	TRBV27	TRBJ2-3	CASSHLAGNLDTQYF
TRBD1	TRBV19	TRBJ1-2	CASRTGAGFYGYTF
-	TRBV15	TRBJ2-7	CATSREDLRNSYEQYF
TRBD1	TRBV5-1	TRBJ1-2	CASSSTGGARGYTF
TRBD1	TRBV7-4	TRBJ1-5	CASSLSPDRAKSLSNQPQHF
TRBD2	TRBV11-2	TRBJ2-7	CASSTLAGAPYEQYF
-	TRBV7-9	TRBJ1-1	CASSVAVAHSTEAFF
TRBD1	TRBV29-1	TRBJ1-1	CSAYTTGKGTEAFF
-	TRBV28	TRBJ1-2	CASRSPGGNYGYTF
TRBD2	TRBV5-1	TRBJ2-5	CASSINPGLAGSQETQYF